This entry concerns a single TCR beta chain. CDR1 and CDR2 (germline): SGHNT, YYREEE (reference sequence). The CDR3 consists of 15 residues. V lost 4 bases and J lost 7; bases outside the gene matches: 6. This entry comes from a study of blood T cell repertoires in COVID-19. As for the study in general: The United States, Italy and Spain were the sources of the acute and convalescent COVID-19 samples.

In the study's own analysis: Reference gene primer amplification in the assay estimated nucleated cell counts. Some clones are missing from TCRdb's copy, which holds only in-frame ones; the method was immunoSEQ multiplex PCR. Clonal size and the V and J genes are those of that table, whereas D and trimming came from the DNA. The sample yields approximately 300,000 clones, around 85% seen once. The sequence came from a woman aged 45-65 years with active or convalescent COVID-19. The sequenced sample was peripheral blood. This chain uses TRBV5-4 with TRBJ2-1; 12 bases are a match to TRBD2. CDR3 bases: TGTGCCAGCAGCACGGGGACTAGCGGGCCGAATGAGCAGTTCTTC. This translates into CASSTGTSGPNEQFF.